This T cell receptor (beta chain) was identified during a study of shared clonotypes between healthy human individuals. Study-wide results and caveats: Non-shared clonotypes had lower generation probabilities than clonotypes shared by all four sorted-subset donors.

CD8 cells regarded as naive lacked CD45RO, were positively chosen for CCR7, and omitted terminally differentiated effector memory CD45RA+ cells. The CDR3 has 14 amino acids. Germline CDR1 is MGHRA and CDR2 is YSYEKL. V was clipped by 4 bases and J by 7 bases, with 14 bases between them. Worth noting for this clone: Its specificity is unknown.

Profiled with immunoSEQ multiplex PCR; TCRdb holds only in-frame clones, not every one. The table has 1.5 million to 2.5 million clones, about 95% seen once; the top ten hold around 1.2%. The sequenced sample consisted of naive CD8+ T cells sorted from blood. The rearrangement uses TRBV4-1 and TRBJ2-1; D is ambiguous. The source is a man aged 18 to 35 in good health. The CDR3 is CASSPRSSPNEQFF. In DNA form, the CDR3 reads TGCGCCAGCAGCCCCCGATCATCCCCTAATGAGCAGTTCTTC.